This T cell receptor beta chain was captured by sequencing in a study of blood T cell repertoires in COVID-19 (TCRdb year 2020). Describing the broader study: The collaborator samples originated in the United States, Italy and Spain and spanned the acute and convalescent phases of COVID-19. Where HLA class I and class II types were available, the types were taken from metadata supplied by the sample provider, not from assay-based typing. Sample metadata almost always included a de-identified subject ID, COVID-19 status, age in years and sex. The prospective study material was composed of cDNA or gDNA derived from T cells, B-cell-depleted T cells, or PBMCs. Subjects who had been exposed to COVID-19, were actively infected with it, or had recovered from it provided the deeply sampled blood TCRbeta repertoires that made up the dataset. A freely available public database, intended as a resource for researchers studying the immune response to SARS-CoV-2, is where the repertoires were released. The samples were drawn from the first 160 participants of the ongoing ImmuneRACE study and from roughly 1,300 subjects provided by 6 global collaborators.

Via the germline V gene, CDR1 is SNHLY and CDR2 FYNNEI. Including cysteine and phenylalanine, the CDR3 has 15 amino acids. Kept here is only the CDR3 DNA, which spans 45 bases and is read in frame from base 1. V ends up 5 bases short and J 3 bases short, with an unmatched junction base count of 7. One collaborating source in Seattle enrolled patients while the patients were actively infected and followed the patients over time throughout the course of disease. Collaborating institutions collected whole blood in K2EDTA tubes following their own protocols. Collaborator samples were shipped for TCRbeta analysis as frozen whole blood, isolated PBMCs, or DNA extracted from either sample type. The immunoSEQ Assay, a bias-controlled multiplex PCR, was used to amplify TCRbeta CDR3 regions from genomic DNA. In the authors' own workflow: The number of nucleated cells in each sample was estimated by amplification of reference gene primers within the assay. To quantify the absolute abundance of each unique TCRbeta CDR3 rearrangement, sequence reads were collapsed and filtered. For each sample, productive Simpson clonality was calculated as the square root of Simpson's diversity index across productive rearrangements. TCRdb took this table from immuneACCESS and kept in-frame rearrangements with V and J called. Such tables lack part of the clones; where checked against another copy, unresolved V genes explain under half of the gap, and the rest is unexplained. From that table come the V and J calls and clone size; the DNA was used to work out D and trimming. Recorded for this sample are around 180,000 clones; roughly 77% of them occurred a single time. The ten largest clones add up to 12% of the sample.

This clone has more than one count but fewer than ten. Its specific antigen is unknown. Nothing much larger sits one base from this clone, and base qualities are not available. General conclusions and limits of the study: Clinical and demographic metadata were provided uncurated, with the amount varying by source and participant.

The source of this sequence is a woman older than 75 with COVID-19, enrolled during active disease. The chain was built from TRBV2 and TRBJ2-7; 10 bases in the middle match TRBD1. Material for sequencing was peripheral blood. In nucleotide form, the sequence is TGTGCCAGCAGTTTTATGGGACAGGGGTTCTACGAGCAGTACTTC. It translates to CASSFMGQGFYEQYF. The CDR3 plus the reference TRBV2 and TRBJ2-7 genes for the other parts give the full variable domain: EPEVTQTPSHQVTQMGQEVILRCVPISNHLYFYWYRQILGQKVEFLVSFYNNEISEKSEIFDDQFSVERPDGSNFTLKIRSTKLEDSAMYFCASSFMGQGFYEQYFGPGTRLTVT.